This T cell receptor (beta chain) was recovered during a study of shared clonotypes between healthy human individuals. Study outcomes and limitations: Blood was the only sampled material, and tissue repertoires likely differ.

Trimming took 1 base from V and 8 from J; bases not matched to a gene: 7. The CDR3 consists of 14 residues. Per germline, CDR1 MNHEY and CDR2 SVGAGI. As regards this clone: The antigen is undetermined.

Caucasian adults residing in Nashville, Tennessee made up all the donors. The assay ran at deep level. The protocol was immunoSEQ multiplex PCR, while the TCRdb copy is restricted to in-frame clones and leaves out a portion. The repertoire has about half a million clones, 81% of them found once; the top ten carry roughly 13%. The clonotype was recovered from a woman aged 40 to 50 in good health. Some clones in this sample may be carry-over from other donors' samples. Sequencing input: PBMCs. The chain uses TRBV6-5 and TRBJ1-1, with TRBD1 matching over 7 bases. CDR3 DNA: TGTGCCAGCAGTTACTACAGGGACAGCCAGGAAGCTTTCTTT. Encoded protein: CASSYYRDSQEAFF.